Listed here is a single T cell receptor (beta chain). This sample was taken from a study of blood T cell repertoires in COVID-19. The data were produced by immunoSEQ multiplex PCR, yet TCRdb's version contains in-frame clones alone and is incomplete. This table has about 310,000 clones, roughly 84% appearing once. Deletions cut 6 bases from V and 6 bases from J, with 11 bases between. Germline V lookup: CDR1 SNHLY, CDR2 FYNNEI. The CDR3 length is 13 residues. The sequenced sample consisted of peripheral blood. The chain links TRBV2 to TRBJ1-4, with TRBD1 as a possible D gene (5 bases). The source is a man in his fifties with active or convalescent COVID-19. As DNA, the CDR3 is TGTGCCAGCAGCGACCGGGGGGATGAAAAACTGTTTTTT. This encodes CASSDRGDEKLFF.